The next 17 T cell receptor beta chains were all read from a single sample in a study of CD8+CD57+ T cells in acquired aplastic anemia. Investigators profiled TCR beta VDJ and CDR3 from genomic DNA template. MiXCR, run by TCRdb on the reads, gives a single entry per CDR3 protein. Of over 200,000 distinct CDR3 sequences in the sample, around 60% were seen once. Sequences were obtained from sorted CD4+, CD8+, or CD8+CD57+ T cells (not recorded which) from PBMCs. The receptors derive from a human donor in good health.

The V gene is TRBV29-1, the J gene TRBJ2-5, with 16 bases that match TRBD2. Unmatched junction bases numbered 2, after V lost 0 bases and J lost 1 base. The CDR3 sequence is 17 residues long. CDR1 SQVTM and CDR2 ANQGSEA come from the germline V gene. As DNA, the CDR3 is TGCAGCGTTGAAGATGGGACTAGCGGGGGGGCCCAAGAGACCCAGTACTTC. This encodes CSVEDGTSGGAQETQYF.

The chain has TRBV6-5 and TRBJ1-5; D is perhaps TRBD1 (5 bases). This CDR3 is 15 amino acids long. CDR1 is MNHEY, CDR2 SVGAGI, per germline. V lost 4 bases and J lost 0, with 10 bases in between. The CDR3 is CASSFGGNSNQPQHF. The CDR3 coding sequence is TGTGCCAGCAGTTTTGGGGGGAATAGCAATCAGCCCCAGCATTTT.

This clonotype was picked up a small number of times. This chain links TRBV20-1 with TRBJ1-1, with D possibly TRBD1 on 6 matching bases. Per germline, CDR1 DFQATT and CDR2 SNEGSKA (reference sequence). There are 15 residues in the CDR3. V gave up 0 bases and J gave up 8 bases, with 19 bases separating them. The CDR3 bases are TGCAGTGCTAGAGATCGGTTTGCCGGGGGCGAGGAAGCTTTCTTT. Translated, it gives CSARDRFAGGEEAFF.

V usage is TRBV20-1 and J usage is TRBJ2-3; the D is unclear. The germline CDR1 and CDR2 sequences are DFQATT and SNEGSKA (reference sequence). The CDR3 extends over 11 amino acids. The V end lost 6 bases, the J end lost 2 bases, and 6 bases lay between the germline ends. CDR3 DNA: TGCAGTGCCAGCGACACAGATACGCAGTATTTT. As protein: CSASDTDTQYF.

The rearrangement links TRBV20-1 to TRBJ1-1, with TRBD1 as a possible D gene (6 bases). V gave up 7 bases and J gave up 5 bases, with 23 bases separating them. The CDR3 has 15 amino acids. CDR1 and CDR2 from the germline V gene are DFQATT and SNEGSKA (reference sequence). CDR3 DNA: TGCAGTGTTGGGCAGGGGCCTGCGGGGGGTACTGAAGCTTTCTTT. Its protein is CSVGQGPAGGTEAFF.

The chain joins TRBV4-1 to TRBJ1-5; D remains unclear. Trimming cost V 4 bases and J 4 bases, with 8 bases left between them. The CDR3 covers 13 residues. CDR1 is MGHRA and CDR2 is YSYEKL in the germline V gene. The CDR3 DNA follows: TGCGCCAGCAGCCCGGACGAGAATCAGCCCCAGCATTTT. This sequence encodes CASSPDENQPQHF.

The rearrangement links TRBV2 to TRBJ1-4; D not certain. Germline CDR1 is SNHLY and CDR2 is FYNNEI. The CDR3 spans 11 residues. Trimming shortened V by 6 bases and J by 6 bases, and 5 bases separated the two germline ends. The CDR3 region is CASRGHEKLFF. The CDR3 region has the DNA TGTGCCAGCAGGGGCCATGAAAAACTGTTTTTT.

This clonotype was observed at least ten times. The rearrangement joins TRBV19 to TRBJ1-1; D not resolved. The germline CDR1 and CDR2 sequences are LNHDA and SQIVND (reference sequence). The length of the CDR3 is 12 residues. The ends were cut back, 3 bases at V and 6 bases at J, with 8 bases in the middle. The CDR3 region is CASSIPTAEAFF. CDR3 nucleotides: TGTGCCAGTAGTATTCCGACGGCTGAAGCTTTCTTT.

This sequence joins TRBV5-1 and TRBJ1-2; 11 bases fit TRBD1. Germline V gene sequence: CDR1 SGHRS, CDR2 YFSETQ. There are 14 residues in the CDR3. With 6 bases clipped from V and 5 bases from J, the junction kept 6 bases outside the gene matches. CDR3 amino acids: CASTPGQGAYGYTF. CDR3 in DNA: TGCGCCAGCACCCCAGGACAGGGGGCTTATGGCTACACCTTC.

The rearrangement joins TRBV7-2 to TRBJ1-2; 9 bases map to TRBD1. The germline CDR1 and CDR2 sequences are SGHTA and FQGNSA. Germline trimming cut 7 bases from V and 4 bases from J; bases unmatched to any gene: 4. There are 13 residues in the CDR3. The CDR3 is CASTTGQGYGYTF. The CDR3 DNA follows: TGTGCCAGCACCACGGGACAGGGCTATGGCTACACCTTC.

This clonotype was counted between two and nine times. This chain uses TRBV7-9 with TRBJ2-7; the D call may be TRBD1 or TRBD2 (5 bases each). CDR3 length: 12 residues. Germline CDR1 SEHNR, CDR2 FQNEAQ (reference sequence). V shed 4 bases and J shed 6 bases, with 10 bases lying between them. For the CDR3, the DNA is TGTGCCAGCAGCTCCGGGACCTTCGAGCAGTACTTC. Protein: CASSSGTFEQYF.

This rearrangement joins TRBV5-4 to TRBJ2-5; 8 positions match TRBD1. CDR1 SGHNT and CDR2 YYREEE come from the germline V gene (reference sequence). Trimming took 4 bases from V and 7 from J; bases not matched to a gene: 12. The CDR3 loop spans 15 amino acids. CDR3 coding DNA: TGTGCCAGCAGCCCTCAGGGGGCTAGTTTCGGGACCCAGTACTTC. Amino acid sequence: CASSPQGASFGTQYF.

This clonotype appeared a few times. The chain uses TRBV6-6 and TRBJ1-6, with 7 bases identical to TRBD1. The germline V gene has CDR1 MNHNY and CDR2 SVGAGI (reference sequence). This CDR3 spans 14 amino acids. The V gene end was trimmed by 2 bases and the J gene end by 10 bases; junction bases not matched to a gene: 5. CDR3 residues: CASSYRDRESPLHF. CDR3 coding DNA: TGTGCCAGCAGTTACCGTGACAGGGAATCACCCCTCCACTTT.

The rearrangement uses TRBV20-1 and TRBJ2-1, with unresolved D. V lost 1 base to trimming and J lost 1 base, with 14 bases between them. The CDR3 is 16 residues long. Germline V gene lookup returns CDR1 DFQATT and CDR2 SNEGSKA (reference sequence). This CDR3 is CSARGVGGYSYNEQFF. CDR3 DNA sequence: TGCAGTGCTAGAGGGGTGGGCGGATATTCCTACAATGAGCAGTTCTTC.

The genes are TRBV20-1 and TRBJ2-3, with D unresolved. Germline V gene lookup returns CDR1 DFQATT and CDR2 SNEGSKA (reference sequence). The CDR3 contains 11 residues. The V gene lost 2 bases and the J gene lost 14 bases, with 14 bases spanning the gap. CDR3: CSARTAASRYF. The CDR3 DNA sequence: TGCAGTGCTAGAACGGCCGCCAGCCGGTATTTT.

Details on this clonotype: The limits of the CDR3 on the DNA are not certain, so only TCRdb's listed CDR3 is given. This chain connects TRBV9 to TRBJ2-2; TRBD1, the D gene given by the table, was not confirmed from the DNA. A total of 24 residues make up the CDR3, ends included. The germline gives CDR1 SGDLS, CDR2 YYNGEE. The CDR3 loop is CASSASLSGRSGQYFGPGTGGLFF.

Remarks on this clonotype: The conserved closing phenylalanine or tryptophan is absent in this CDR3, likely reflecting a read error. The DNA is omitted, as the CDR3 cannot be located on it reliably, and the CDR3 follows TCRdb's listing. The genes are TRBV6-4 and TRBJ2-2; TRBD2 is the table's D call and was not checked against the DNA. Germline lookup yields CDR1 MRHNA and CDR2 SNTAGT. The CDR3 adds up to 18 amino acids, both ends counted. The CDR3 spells CASSDLQGGLAGGPTLPL.